These 12 T cell receptor beta chains came from one sample sequenced in a study of blood T cells in healthy people across ages. A J-beta primer mix and a sample-barcoded 5' primer were used in a second PCR of roughly 7 to 12 cycles. TCRdb redid the calling of the 5' RACE reads with MiXCR, one entry per CDR3 protein. The sample holds approximately 490,000 distinct CDR3 sequences, less than 25% seen once. The data were also submitted as part of a second study, on T cells of mothers and their children.

The sequenced sample consisted of blood. These receptors all come from a boy aged 5-17 years in good health.

This clonotype has more than one count but fewer than ten. The rearrangement uses TRBV20-1 and TRBJ1-3, with unresolved D. V was cut by 0 bases and J by 0 bases, with 9 bases left in between. The CDR3 loop spans 15 amino acids. Germline V gives CDR1 DFQATT, CDR2 SNEGSKA (reference sequence). CDR3 bases: TGCAGTGCTAGAGATGTCGGGAGCTCTGGAAACACCATATATTTT. This translates into CSARDVGSSGNTIYF.

The table lists this clonotype with many counts. The rearrangement uses TRBV29-1 and TRBJ2-5, with 12 bases aligning to TRBD2. J was trimmed by 5 bases and V by 2 bases; bases with no gene match: 3. The CDR3 contains 14 residues. Germline values: CDR1 SQVTM, CDR2 ANQGSEA. The DNA for the CDR3 is TGCAGCGTTGAACTAGCGGGGGGGCTTGAGACCCAGTACTTC. This gives the protein CSVELAGGLETQYF.

This clonotype was seen a few times. The rearrangement uses TRBV20-1 and TRBJ2-1, with 7 bases identical to TRBD2. Germline lookup yields CDR1 DFQATT and CDR2 SNEGSKA (reference sequence). This CDR3 spans 14 amino acids. With V trimmed by 0 bases and J by 2 bases, 1 base remained unmatched. CDR3 sequence (DNA): TGCAGTGCTAGAGAAAGCGGGGCCTACAATGAGCAGTTCTTC. Translated, it gives CSARESGAYNEQFF.

This clonotype was seen repeatedly, ten times or more. For the CDR3, the DNA is TGTGCCACTTCGTATGATCACGAGCAGTACTTC. Protein: CATSYDHEQYF. The chain joins TRBV6-2 or TRBV6-3 to TRBJ2-7; the D is unclear. The V gene lost 10 bases and the J gene lost 5 bases, with 12 bases spanning the gap. The CDR3 has 11 amino acids. The germline gives CDR1 MNHEY, CDR2 SVGEGT.

The chain links TRBV6-2 or TRBV6-3 to TRBJ2-1; 10 bases are shared with TRBD2. V lost 7 bases to trimming and J lost 6 bases; unmatched junction nucleotides: 9. The CDR3 has 15 amino acids. Germline CDR1 is MNHEY and CDR2 is SVGEGT. Written as DNA, the CDR3 is TGTGCCAGCATCAATAGCGGGAGGCCAGGCAATGAGCAGTTCTTC. This codes for CASINSGRPGNEQFF.

This clonotype was detected a few times. This chain connects TRBV28 to TRBJ1-6; no firm D call. The germline V and J ends were trimmed by 6 bases and 6 bases, with 15 bases remaining between them. Looked up from germline, CDR1 is MDHEN and CDR2 is SYDVKM. The CDR3 totals 15 residues. CDR3: CASRTGPGRNSPLHF. Here the CDR3 DNA reads TGTGCCAGCAGGACCGGGCCCGGGCGTAATTCACCCCTCCACTTT. Combining the CDR3 with reference TRBV28 and TRBJ1-6 gives the whole variable domain DVKVTQSSRYLVKRTGEKVFLECVQDMDHENMFWYRQDPGLGLRLIYFSYDVKMKEKGDIPEGYSVSREKKERFSLILESASTNQTSMYLCASRTGPGRNSPLHFGNGTRLTVT.

This sequence joins TRBV30 and TRBJ1-3; the match to TRBD1 covers 7 bases. The CDR3 loop spans 16 amino acids. Germline assignment: CDR1 GTSNPN and CDR2 SVGIG (reference sequence). V dropped 4 bases and J dropped 0; count of bases not matched to a gene: 9. CDR3 loop: CAWMDGDRTSGNTIYF. For the CDR3, the DNA is TGTGCCTGGATGGACGGGGACAGAACCTCTGGAAACACCATATATTTT.

The chain carries TRBV14 and TRBJ2-7; D gene unclear. CDR3 length: 16 residues. Germline V gives CDR1 SGHDN, CDR2 FVKESK. V lost 0 bases and J lost 3, with 15 bases in between. The CDR3 is CASSQDWVAEDYEQYF. CDR3 nucleotides: TGTGCCAGCAGCCAAGATTGGGTGGCCGAGGACTACGAGCAGTACTTC.

Comments on this clonotype: Possible read error: a much larger clone is one base away. This sequence joins TRBV4-3 and TRBJ1-1, with 7 bases fitting TRBD1. The CDR3 sequence is 16 residues long. Germline V lookup: CDR1 LGHNA, CDR2 YSLEER. The CDR3 spells CASSQGGQSGGTDAFF. As DNA, the CDR3 is TGCGCCAGCAGCCAAGGAGGGCAGTCAGGGGGAACTGACGCTTTCTTT.

The chain carries TRBV20-1 and TRBJ2-5, with D possibly called TRBD1 or TRBD2 (5 bases each). The J call may be in error: the DNA end matches TRBJ2-7 better. The CDR3 covers 13 residues. Germline CDR1 reads DFQATT; CDR2 reads SNEGSKA (reference sequence). CDR3 bases: TGCAGTGTGAGGGGCGGGTCCACCTACGAGCAGTACTTC. Translating gives CSVRGGSTYEQYF.

About this clonotype itself: An end of the junction differs from the germline gene, which may be a read error. This chain links TRBV24-1 with TRBJ2-6; TRBD1 matches 7 bases. The germline V gene has CDR1 KGHDR and CDR2 SFDVKD. This CDR3 contains 16 residues. As DNA, the CDR3 is TGTGCCACCAGTGATGCCGACAGGGCTGGGGCCAACGCCCTGACTTTC. Translated, it gives CATSDADRAGANALTF.

This rearrangement joins TRBV24-1 to TRBJ2-7; D possibly corresponds to TRBD2 (6 bases). Trimming pared 7 bases from V and 5 bases from J, leaving 14 bases between. Looked up from germline, CDR1 is KGHDR and CDR2 is SFDVKD. CDR3 size: 13 residues. The chain's CDR3 is CATSVCGVDEQYF. In DNA, the CDR3 is TGTGCCACCAGCGTCTGCGGGGTCGACGAGCAGTACTTC.